Here is one T cell receptor beta chain with its context. With 0 bases removed from V and 8 bases from J, the gap between germline ends came to 14 bases. Germline V CDR1 and CDR2: SGHRS, YFSETQ. CDR3 size: 14 residues. After extraction with the RNeasy kit, about 0.5 to 1 ug of the RNA was reverse transcribed using random hexamers. In TCRdb, the immunoSEQ multiplex PCR reads were re-called with MiXCR into one record per CDR3 protein. The table lists roughly 130,000 distinct CDR3 sequences, over 90% of them singletons. This sample was included in a study of CD8 T cells in Susac syndrome. Material: CD4+ T cells from PBMCs. V usage is TRBV5-1 and J usage is TRBJ1-2; D gene unclear. The sequence was obtained from a human donor in good health. CDR3 in amino acids: CASSLGRDLRGYTF. The CDR3 DNA reads TGCGCCAGCAGCTTGGGACGGGATCTGAGGGGCTACACCTTC.